These T cell receptor beta chains were read from a single sample in a study of blood T cells in healthy people across ages. From the 5' RACE reads, TCRdb called clonotypes with MiXCR, one entry per CDR3 protein. The data hold about 570,000 distinct CDR3 sequences, with about 27% observed a single time. This sample was shared with a second study, whose subject was T cells of mothers and their children.

The source material was blood. These receptors were collected from a boy aged 2 to 10 in good health. Each CDR3 is given with its conserved first and last residue. D genes are given only for firm matches. Size values are once, few and many counts, or a class for expanded clones, and some rows have none.

>TRBV29-1|NA|TRBJ2-5|few
CSVDVGGQETQYF
TGCAGCGTTGATGTGGGGGGCCAAGAGACCCAGTACTTC
>TRBV27|TRBD2|TRBJ2-1|NA
CASSFVGGSNEQFF
TGTGCCAGCAGTTTTGTGGGAGGGTCAAATGAGCAGTTCTTC
>TRBV11-2|NA|TRBJ2-5|NA
CASSTRWGVGETQYF
TGTGCCAGCAGCACCAGGTGGGGGGTGGGTGAGACCCAGTACTTC
>TRBV12-3/TRBV12-4|TRBD2|TRBJ2-5|NA
CASSLAGPGLAEETQYF
TGTGCCAGCAGTTTAGCCGGACCGGGACTAGCGGAAGAGACCCAGTACTTC
>TRBV7-2|NA|TRBJ2-7|NA
CASSPFGGPQYF
TGTGCCAGCAGCCCCTTCGGGGGGCCGCAGTACTTC
>TRBV15|TRBD1|TRBJ1-1|NA
CATSSGTGDRNTEAFF
TGTGCCACCAGCAGCGGGACAGGGGACCGAAACACTGAAGCTTTCTTT
>TRBV3-1|NA|TRBJ2-3|NA
CASSQVGVADTQYF
TGTGCCAGCAGCCAAGTAGGAGTTGCAGATACGCAGTATTTT
>TRBV10-3|NA|TRBJ2-6|NA
CAIRETRWGVHSGANVLTF
TGTGCCATCAGAGAAACTAGGTGGGGGGTCCACTCTGGGGCCAACGTCCTGACTTTC
>TRBV29-1|NA|TRBJ1-2|few
CSVIWGDYGYTF
TGCAGCGTAATTTGGGGGGACTATGGCTACACCTTC
>TRBV11-2|NA|TRBJ2-4|NA
CASSVPGGGAKNIQYF
TGTGCCAGCAGCGTCCCGGGTGGGGGGGCCAAAAACATTCAGTACTTC
>TRBV2|NA|TRBJ2-5|NA
CASKTGETQYF
TGTGCCAGCAAGACGGGGGAGACCCAGTACTTC
>TRBV12-3/TRBV12-4|NA|TRBJ2-3|many
CASSLLDTQYF
TGTGCCAGCAGCTTGTTAGATACGCAGTATTTT
>TRBV12-3/TRBV12-4|TRBD2|TRBJ2-5|NA
CASSSSGRDRNEQFF
TGTGCCAGCAGCAGCAGCGGGAGGGACCGAAATGAGCAATTCTTC
>TRBV9|NA|TRBJ1-2|few
CASSVARDYGYTF
TGTGCCAGCAGCGTAGCCAGGGACTATGGCTACACCTTC
>TRBV12-5|NA|TRBJ2-1|NA
CASGWGFNEQFF
TGTGCTAGTGGTTGGGGGTTCAATGAGCAGTTCTTC
>TRBV7-2|NA|TRBJ1-2|few
CASRSRANYGYTF
TGTGCCAGCAGGTCCAGGGCTAACTATGGCTACACCTTC
>TRBV10-3|NA|TRBJ2-5|NA
CAINGGGVETQYF
TGTGCCATCAACGGTGGGGGTGTGGAGACCCAGTACTTC
>TRBV5-1|NA|TRBJ2-5|NA
CASSLDTGSHQETQYF
TGCGCCAGCAGCTTGGATACTGGGTCCCACCAAGAGACCCAGTACTTC
>TRBV12-3/TRBV12-4|NA|TRBJ1-2|few
CASSLGGIYGYTF
TGTGCCAGCAGTTTGGGAGGGATTTATGGCTACACCTTC
>TRBV12-3/TRBV12-4|NA|TRBJ1-1|NA
CASSFKGTTGGRTEAFF
TGTGCCAGCAGTTTTAAGGGAACAACGGGGGGGCGCACTGAAGCTTTCTTT
>TRBV3-1|TRBD1|TRBJ1-4|NA
CASSQTSGGSNEKLFF
TGTGCCAGCAGCCAGACGTCAGGGGGCTCTAATGAAAAACTGTTTTTT
>TRBV6-6|TRBD1|TRBJ1-1|NA
CASSTRTGLNTEAFF
TGTGCCAGCAGTACCAGGACAGGGCTGAACACCGAAGCTTTCTTT
>TRBV12-5|NA|TRBJ2-7|NA
CASGHSRVSSHEQYF
TGTGCTAGTGGCCACTCCAGGGTTAGCTCCCACGAGCAGTACTTC
>TRBV3-1|NA|TRBJ1-1|NA
CASSQRNTNTEAFF
TGTGCCAGCAGCCAACGGAACACGAACACTGAAGCTTTCTTT
>TRBV29-1|NA|TRBJ2-3|NA
CSVGAPTDTQYF
TGCAGCGTCGGAGCTCCGACAGATACGCAGTATTTT
>TRBV14|NA|TRBJ2-3|few
CASSNSEGQAQYF
TGTGCCAGCAGCAACTCAGAGGGCCAGGCCCAGTATTTT
>TRBV29-1|NA|TRBJ1-4|few
CSGYYREDEKLFF
TGCAGCGGATACTACAGGGAAGATGAAAAACTGTTTTTT
>TRBV12-3/TRBV12-4|TRBD2|TRBJ2-1|NA
CASSSGLAGGDEQFF
TGTGCCAGCAGTTCGGGACTAGCGGGAGGCGATGAGCAGTTCTTC